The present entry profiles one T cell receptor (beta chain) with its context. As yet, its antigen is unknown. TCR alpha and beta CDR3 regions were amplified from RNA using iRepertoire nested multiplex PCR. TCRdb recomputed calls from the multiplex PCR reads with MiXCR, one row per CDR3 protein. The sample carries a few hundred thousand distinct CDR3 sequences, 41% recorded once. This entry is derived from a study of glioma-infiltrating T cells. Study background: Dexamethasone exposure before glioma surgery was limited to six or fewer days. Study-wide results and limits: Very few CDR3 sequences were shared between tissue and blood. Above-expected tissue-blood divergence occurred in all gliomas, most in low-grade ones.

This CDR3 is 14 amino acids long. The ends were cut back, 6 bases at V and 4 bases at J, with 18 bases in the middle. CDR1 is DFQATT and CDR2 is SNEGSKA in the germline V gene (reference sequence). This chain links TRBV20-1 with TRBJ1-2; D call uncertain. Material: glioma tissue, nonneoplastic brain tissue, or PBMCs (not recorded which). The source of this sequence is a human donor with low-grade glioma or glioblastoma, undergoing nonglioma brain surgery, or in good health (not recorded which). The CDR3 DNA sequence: TGCAGTGCAAAACACCCTAGGGCGCTCTATGGCTACACCTTC. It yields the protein CSAKHPRALYGYTF.